This T cell receptor beta chain was profiled in a study of shared clonotypes between healthy human individuals. For the study at large: Donors had three CD4 naive, three CD4 memory, two CD8 naive and one CD8 memory plate apiece. Regarding the study as a whole: Apart from blood, nothing was sampled; tissue repertoires likely differ.

Comments on this clone: Its antigen is not known.

The CDR3 is made up of 14 amino acids. Trimming took off 10 bases at V and 0 bases at J, with 13 bases between the two ends. The germline CDR1 and CDR2 sequences are ENHRY and SYGVKD. The test was conducted at deep level. Method: immunoSEQ multiplex PCR; TCRdb's copy keeps in-frame clones and lacks some. The repertoire holds roughly 2,500,000 clones, with approximately 93% as singletons. This chain uses TRBV10-3 with TRBJ2-4; TRBD2 might be the D (5 bases). The TCR sequence derives from a man aged 18 to 29 in good health. Some clones in this sample may be carry-over from other donors' samples. Sequenced input: naive CD4+ T cells from PBMCs. The subset is: CD45RA+ positively selected. The CDR3 reads CASRDGLAKNIQYF. The CDR3 bases are TGTGCCAGCCGCGACGGACTAGCCAAAAACATTCAGTACTTC.